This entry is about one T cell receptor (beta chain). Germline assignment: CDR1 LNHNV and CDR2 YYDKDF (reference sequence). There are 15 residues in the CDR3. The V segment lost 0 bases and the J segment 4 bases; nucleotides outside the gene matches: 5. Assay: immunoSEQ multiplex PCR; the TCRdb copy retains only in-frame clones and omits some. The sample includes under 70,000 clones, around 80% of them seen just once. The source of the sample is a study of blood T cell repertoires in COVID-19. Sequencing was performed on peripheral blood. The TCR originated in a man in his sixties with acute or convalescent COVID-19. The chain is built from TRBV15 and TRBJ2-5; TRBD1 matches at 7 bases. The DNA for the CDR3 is TGTGCCACCAGCAGAGATCTCGCAGGGGGAGAGACCCAGTACTTC. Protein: CATSRDLAGGETQYF. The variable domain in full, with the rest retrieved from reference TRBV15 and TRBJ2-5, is DAMVIQNPRYQVTQFGKPVTLSCSQTLNHNVMYWYQQKSSQAPKLLFHYYDKDFNNEADTPDNFQSRRPNTSFCFLDIRSPGLGDTAMYLCATSRDLAGGETQYFGPGTRLLVL.